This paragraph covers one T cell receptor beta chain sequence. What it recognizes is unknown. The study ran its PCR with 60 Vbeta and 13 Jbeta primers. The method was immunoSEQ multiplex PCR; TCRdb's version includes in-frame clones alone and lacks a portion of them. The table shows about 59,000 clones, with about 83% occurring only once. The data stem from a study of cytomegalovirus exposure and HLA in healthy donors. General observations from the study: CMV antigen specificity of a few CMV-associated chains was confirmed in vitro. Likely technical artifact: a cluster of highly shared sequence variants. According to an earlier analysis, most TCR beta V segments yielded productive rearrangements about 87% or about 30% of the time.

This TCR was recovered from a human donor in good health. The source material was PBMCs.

The CDR3 is CASSRGGAAPHEQFF. DNA of the CDR3: TGCGCCAGCAGCCGCGGGGGGGCGGCCCCCCATGAGCAGTTCTTC. This sequence joins TRBV4-3 and TRBJ2-1, with 9 bases identical to TRBD2. With 4 bases clipped from V and 8 bases from J, the junction kept 9 bases outside the gene matches. This CDR3 is 15 amino acids long. CDR1 and CDR2 from the germline V gene are LGHNA and YSLEER.